The rows below give T cell receptor beta chains drawn from one sample of a study of identifying expanded T cells in peripheral blood. Here immunoSEQ multiplex PCR was the method, and the copy in TCRdb shows in-frame clones only, minus some. The data hold 100,000 to 110,000 clones, with 80% to 90% observed a single time. The sequenced material came from blood. The receptors come from a person aged 18 to 69 in good health. Both conserved end residues are trimmed from each CDR3. A D gene is named only where the DNA matches it firmly.

v_call,d_call,cdr3_aa
TRBV18,-,ASSPITGYNEQF
TRBV4-2,-,ASSQVWGDEQY
TRBV2,TRBD1,ASIIQDRALRAF
TRBV5-4,TRBD1,ASSSLTGVQETQY
TRBV5-4,TRBD1,ASTPDRGLGAF
TRBV6-6,TRBD1,ASSYSYRGTPDTQY
TRBV7-9,TRBD2,ASSKAGGLANEQF
TRBV2,-,ASRRLVGGETGELF
TRBV15,-,ATSRVRESTDTQY
TRBV2,TRBD1,ASGTGGTEAF
TRBV10-3,TRBD1,AIRAGTGDYTEAF
TRBV2,TRBD2,ASTIGIGSGFPQY
TRBV19,TRBD1,ASKAGTGTYEQY
TRBV7-9,-,ASSLQVDYEQY
TRBV6-5,-,ASSYSAQDSQPQH
TRBV5-5,-,ASSLAGSLSPLH
TRBV6-5,-,ASSLWGDGYT
TRBV6-1,-,ASSVLSGRDGVEQY
TRBV7-2,-,ASSLAVTDTQY
TRBV30,-,AWSADSYNEQF
TRBV9,-,ASSSQDGMDGYT
TRBV5-6,-,ASSSGGGDTQY
TRBV30,-,AWSVGFNEKLF
TRBV7-9,-,ASSFSQGSGNTIY
TRBV29-1,-,SVEGGGGRAF
TRBV2,-,ASYWAGSNNEQF
TRBV2,TRBD1,ASSYRGGNYGYT
TRBV18,TRBD2,ASSHRLAGFYEQY
TRBV2,-,ASRTGNTEAF
TRBV7-2,-,ASSGGVSEYSNQPQH
TRBV9,-,ASSVGQNYYNEQF
TRBV5-4,TRBD1,ASSTGQGYYGYT
TRBV9,-,ASSPRGTINQPQH
TRBV21-1,-,ASSHQRGEGIYVLT
TRBV11-2,-,ASSLNSARTDTQY
TRBV28,TRBD1,ASSLTGQGDYEQY
TRBV13,-,ASSLVGDSPLH
TRBV2,-,ASPTRGQFYGYT
TRBV7-2,TRBD1,ASSKVADRGLRETQY
TRBV7-2,TRBD2,ASSLIRGAGLRGF
TRBV10-2,TRBD1,ASSVGTGGHEQY
TRBV19,TRBD2,ASSMGGGYNEQF
TRBV4-1,TRBD1,ASSQEPGGRYEQY
TRBV6-5,-,ASSPRDEQY
TRBV5-4,-,ASSTRGADTQY
TRBV30,TRBD1,AWSTGTGSSGNTIY
TRBV30,-,AWSVGQANTEAF
TRBV7-2,-,ASSPANTGELF
TRBV19,-,ASSTSGPGRGQY
TRBV2,-,ASSEGRLNTEAF
TRBV5-6,-,ASSLNYGYT
TRBV7-8,-,ASSLENGPSYEQY
TRBV7-9,-,ASSFGERNTEAF
TRBV9,TRBD1,ASSVTDRGLGNTIY
TRBV6-5,TRBD1,ASRSRDRSYEQY
TRBV4-2,TRBD2,ASSPRLAGTPYEQY
TRBV2,-,ASIREGGRGEQY